The clone carrying this T cell receptor beta chain was seen once. Its antigen is unidentified. The data were taken from a study of OX40 agonist ivuxolimab in advanced cancers. Background on the study: Patients were given ivuxolimab, an antibody that agonizes OX40 (CD134).

Sequencing was performed with immunoSEQ multiplex PCR; in TCRdb, only in-frame clones are kept and a portion is missing. The sample lists about 24,000 clones, 80% to 90% occurring once. Study-level points and caveats: Clones of CD4+ and CD8+ blood T cells grew by week 6 at doses of 0.1 to 3.0 mg/kg. What antigens the expanded peripheral T cells recognized was never established.

This CDR3 spans 15 amino acids. Trimming cost V 3 bases and J 3 bases, with 15 bases left between them. Germline V gene data show CDR1 as SGHNT and CDR2 as YYREEE (reference sequence). Baseline, cycle 4 day 1, and cycle 7 day 1 were the blood sampling points. This chain connects TRBV5-4 to TRBJ1-2; a weak D match, TRBD1 (6 bases). The TCR comes from an adult with an advanced solid tumor such as melanoma, head and neck, liver or kidney cancer. Sequences were derived from CD4+ or CD8+ T cells sorted from blood, sampled in a trial of the OX40 agonist ivuxolimab. The CDR3 reads CASSWADSRDYGYTF. CDR3 sequence (DNA): TGTGCCAGCAGCTGGGCGGACAGCCGGGACTATGGCTACACCTTC.